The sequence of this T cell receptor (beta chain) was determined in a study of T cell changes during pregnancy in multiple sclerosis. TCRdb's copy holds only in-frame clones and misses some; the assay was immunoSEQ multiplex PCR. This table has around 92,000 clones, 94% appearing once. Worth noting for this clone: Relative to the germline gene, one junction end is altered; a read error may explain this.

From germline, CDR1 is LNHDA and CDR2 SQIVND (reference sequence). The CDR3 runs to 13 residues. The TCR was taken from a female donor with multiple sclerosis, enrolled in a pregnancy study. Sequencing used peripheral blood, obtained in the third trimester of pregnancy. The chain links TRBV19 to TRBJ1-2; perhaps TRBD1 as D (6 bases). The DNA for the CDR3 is TGTGCCAGTAATATACAGGGCGGATATGGCTACACCTTC. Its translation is CASNIQGGYGYTF. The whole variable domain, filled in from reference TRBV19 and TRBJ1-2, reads DGGITQSPKYLFRKEGQNVTLSCEQNLNHDAMYWYRQDPGQGLRLIYYSQIVNDFQKGDIAEGYSVSREKKESFPLTVTSAQKNPTAFYLCASNIQGGYGYTFGSGTRLTVV.